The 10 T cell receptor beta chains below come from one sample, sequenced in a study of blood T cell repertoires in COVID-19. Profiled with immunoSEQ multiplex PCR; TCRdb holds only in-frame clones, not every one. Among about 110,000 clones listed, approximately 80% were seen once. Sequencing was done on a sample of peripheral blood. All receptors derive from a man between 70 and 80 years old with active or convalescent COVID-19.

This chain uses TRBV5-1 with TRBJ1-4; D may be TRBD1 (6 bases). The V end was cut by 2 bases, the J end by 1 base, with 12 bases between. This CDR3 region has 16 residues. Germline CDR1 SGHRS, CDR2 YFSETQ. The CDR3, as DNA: TGCGCCAGCAGCTTTAGGCAGGGACAAACTAATGAAAAACTGTTTTTT. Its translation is CASSFRQGQTNEKLFF.

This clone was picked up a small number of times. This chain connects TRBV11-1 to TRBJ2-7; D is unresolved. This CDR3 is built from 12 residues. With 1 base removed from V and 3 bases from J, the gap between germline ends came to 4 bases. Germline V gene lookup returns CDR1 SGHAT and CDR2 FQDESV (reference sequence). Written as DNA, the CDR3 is TGTGCCAGCAGCTTAGACGGCTACGAGCAGTACTTC. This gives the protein CASSLDGYEQYF.

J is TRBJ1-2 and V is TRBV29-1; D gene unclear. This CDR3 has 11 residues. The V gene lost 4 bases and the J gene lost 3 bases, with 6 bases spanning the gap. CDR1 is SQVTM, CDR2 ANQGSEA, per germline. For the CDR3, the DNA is TGCAGCGTTGGGGGAGACTATGGCTACACCTTC. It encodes CSVGGDYGYTF.

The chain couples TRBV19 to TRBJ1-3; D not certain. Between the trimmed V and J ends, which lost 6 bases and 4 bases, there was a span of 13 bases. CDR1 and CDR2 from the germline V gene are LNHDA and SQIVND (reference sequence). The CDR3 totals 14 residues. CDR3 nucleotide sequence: TGTGCCAGTAGGAGGGATCCTACAGGAAACACCATATATTTT. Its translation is CASRRDPTGNTIYF. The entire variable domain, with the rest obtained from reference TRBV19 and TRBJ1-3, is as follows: DGGITQSPKYLFRKEGQNVTLSCEQNLNHDAMYWYRQDPGQGLRLIYYSQIVNDFQKGDIAEGYSVSREKKESFPLTVTSAQKNPTAFYLCASRRDPTGNTIYFGEGSWLTVV.

The CDR3 is CASSLDRGNNEQFF. CDR3 coding DNA: TGCGCCAGCAGCTTGGACCGGGGAAACAATGAGCAGTTCTTC. The rearrangement links TRBV5-1 to TRBJ2-1; TRBD2 might be the D (5 bases). The ends were cut back, 0 bases at V and 5 bases at J, with 9 bases in the middle. Per germline, CDR1 SGHRS and CDR2 YFSETQ. This CDR3 is 14 amino acids long.

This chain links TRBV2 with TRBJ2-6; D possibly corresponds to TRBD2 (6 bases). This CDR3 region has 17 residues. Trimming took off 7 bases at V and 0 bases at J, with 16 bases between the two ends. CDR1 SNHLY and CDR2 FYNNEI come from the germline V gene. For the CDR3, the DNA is TGTGCCAGCATGCTGGAGGGGCTTATCTCTGGGGCCAACGTCCTGACTTTC. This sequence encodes CASMLEGLISGANVLTF.

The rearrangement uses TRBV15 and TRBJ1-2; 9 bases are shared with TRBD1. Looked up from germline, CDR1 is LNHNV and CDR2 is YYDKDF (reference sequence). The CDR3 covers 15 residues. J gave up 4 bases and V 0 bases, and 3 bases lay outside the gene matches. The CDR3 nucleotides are TGTGCCACCAGCAGAGAAGGGGACAGGGTCTATGGCTACACCTTC. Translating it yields CATSREGDRVYGYTF.

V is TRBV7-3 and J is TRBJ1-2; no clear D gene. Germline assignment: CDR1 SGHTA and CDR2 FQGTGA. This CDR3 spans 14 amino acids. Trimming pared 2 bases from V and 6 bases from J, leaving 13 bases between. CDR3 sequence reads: CASSLGPFSDGYTF. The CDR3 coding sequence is TGTGCCAGCAGCTTAGGTCCCTTCAGCGATGGCTACACCTTC.

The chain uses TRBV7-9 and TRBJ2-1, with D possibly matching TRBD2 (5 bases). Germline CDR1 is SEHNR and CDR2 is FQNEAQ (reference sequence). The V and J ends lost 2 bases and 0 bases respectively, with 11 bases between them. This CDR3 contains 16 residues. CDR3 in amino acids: CASSLLGGSSYNEQFF. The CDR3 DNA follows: TGTGCCAGCAGCTTATTAGGTGGGAGCTCCTACAATGAGCAGTTCTTC.

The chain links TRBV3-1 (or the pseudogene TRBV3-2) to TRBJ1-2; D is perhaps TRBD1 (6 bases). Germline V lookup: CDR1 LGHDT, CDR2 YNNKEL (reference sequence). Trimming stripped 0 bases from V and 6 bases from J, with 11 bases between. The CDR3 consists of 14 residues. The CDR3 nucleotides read TGTGCCAGCAGCCAAGAGGGGGCGTTGGATGGCTACACCTTC. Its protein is CASSQEGALDGYTF.